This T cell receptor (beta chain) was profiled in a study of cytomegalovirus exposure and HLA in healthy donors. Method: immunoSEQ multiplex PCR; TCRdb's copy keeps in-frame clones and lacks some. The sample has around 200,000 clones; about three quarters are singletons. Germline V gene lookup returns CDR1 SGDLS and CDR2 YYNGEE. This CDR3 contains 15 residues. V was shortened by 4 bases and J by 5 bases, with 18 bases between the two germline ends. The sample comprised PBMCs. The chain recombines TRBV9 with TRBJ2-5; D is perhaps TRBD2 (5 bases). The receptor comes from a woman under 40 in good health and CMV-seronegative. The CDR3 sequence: CASSLERALGETQYF. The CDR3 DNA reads TGTGCCAGCAGCCTGGAGAGGGCCTTAGGGGAGACCCAGTACTTC. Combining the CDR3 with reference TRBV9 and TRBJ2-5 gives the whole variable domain DSGVTQTPKHLITATGQRVTLRCSPRSGDLSVYWYQQSLDQGLQFLIQYYNGEERAKGNILERFSAQQFPDLHSELNLSSLELGDSALYFCASSLERALGETQYFGPGTRLLVL.